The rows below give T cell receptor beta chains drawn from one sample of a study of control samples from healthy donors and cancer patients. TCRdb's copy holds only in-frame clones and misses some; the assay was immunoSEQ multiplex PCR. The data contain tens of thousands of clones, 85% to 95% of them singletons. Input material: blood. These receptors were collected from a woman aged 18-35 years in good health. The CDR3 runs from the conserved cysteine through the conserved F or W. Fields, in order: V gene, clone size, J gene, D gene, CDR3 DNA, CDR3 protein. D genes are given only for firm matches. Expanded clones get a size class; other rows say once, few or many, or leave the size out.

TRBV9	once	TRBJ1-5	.	TGTGCCAGCAGCGTAGGGGGATTGGTCAATCAGCCCCAGCATTTT	CASSVGGLVNQPQHF
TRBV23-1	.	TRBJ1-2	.	TGCGCCAGCAGTCAATTCGAGGACTATGGCTACACCTTC	CASSQFEDYGYTF
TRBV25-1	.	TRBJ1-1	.	TGTGCCAGCAGTGCACCCAGGGGAGGGTACGCTTTCTTT	CASSAPRGGYAFF
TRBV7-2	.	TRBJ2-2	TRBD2	TGTGCCAGCAGCCCAGGACTAGCCGGGGGCACCGGGGAGCTGTTTTTT	CASSPGLAGGTGELFF
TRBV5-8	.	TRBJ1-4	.	TGTGCCAGCAGCTTGTTTCTCGGAGGGACTAATGAAAAACTGTTTTTT	CASSLFLGGTNEKLFF
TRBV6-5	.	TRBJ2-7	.	TGTGCCAGCAGTCTATTTAACTACGAGCAGTACTTC	CASSLFNYEQYF
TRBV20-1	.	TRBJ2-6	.	TGCAGTGCTAGTGAACCGCCCTCTGGGGCCAACGTCCTGACTTTC	CSASEPPSGANVLTF
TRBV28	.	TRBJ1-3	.	TGTGCCAGCAGAGAGTCATCGGGGAGTGGAAACACCATATATTTT	CASRESSGSGNTIYF
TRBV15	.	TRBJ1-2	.	TGTGCCACCAGCAGACGAACAGGGAAGAACTATGGCTACACCTTC	CATSRRTGKNYGYTF
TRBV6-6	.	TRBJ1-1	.	TGTGCCAGCAGTTCCGGGACGGTGAACACTGAAGCTTTCTTT	CASSSGTVNTEAFF
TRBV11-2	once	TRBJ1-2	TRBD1	TGTGCCAGCAGCTTAGTAGGGGGACAGGGGGCGCGAGGTGGCTACACCTTC	CASSLVGGQGARGGYTF
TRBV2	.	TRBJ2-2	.	TGTGCCAGCGGCGACACAGGGTTTTCGGGGGAGCTGTTTTTT	CASGDTGFSGELFF
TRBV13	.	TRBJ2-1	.	TGTGCCAGCATGGAAAGGGGCGTCAATGAGCAGTTCTTC	CASMERGVNEQFF